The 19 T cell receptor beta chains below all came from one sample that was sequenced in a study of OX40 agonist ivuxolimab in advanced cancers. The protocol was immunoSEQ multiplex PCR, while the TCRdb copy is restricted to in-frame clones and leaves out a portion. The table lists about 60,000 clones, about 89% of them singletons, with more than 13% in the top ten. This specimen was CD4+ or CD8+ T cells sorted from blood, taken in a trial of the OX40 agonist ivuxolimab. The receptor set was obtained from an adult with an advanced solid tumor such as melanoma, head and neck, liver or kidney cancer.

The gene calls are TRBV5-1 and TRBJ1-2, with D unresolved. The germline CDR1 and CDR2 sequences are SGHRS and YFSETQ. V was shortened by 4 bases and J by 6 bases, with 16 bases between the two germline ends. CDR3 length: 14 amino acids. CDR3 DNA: TGCGCCAGCAGCCTAAGAACGGCCCGAGATGGCTACACCTTC. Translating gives CASSLRTARDGYTF.

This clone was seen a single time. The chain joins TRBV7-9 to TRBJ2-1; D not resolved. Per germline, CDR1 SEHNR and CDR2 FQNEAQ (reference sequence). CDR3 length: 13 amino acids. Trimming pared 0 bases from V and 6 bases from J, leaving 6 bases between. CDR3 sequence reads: CASSLAELNEQFF. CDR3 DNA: TGTGCCAGCAGCTTAGCCGAACTCAATGAGCAGTTCTTC.

The CDR3 nucleotides read TGTGCCAGCAGGGGATTGGCTAGCGGGTGGGAGACCCAGTACTTC. It translates to CASRGLASGWETQYF. J is TRBJ2-5 and V is TRBV28, with 8 nucleotides matching TRBD2. Germline trimming cut 6 bases from V and 5 bases from J; bases unmatched to any gene: 11. The CDR3 is made up of 15 amino acids. Germline V gene data show CDR1 as MDHEN and CDR2 as SYDVKM.

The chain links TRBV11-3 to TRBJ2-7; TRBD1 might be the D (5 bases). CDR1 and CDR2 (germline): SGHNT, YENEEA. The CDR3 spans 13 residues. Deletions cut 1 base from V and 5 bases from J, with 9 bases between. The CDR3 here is CASSLGPGNEQYF. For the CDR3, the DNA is TGTGCCAGCAGCTTAGGGCCAGGGAACGAGCAGTACTTC.

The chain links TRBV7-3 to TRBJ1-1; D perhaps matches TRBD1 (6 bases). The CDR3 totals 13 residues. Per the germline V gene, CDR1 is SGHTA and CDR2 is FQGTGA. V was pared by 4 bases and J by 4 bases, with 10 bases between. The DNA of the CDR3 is TGTGCCAGCAGCTACGACAGGTCCACTGAAGCTTTCTTT. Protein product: CASSYDRSTEAFF.

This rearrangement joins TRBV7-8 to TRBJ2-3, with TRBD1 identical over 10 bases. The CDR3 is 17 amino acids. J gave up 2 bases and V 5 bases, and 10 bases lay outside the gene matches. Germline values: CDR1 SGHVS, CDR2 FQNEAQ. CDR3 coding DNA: TGTGCCAGCAGCCACACCTCCGGGACAGGGGACACAGATACGCAGTATTTT. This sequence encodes CASSHTSGTGDTDTQYF.

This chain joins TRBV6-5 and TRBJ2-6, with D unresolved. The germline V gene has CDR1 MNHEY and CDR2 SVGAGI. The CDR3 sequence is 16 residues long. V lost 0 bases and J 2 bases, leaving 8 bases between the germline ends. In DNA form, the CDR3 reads TGTGCCAGCAGTTACTCGTGGGTAGCTGGGGCCAACGTCCTGACTTTC. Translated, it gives CASSYSWVAGANVLTF.

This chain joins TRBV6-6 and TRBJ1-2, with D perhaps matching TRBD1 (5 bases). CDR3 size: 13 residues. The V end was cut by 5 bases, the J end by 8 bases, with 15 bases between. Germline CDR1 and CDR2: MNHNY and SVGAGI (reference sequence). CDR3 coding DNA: TGTGCCAGCAGTAAACCGGGACCCGAGGGCTACACCTTC. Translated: CASSKPGPEGYTF.

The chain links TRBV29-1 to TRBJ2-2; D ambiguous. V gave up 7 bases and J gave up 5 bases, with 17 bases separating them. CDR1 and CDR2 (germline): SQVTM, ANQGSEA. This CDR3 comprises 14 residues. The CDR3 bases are TGCAGCGCTGGCTTTGATGGCGGTACCGGGGAGCTGTTTTTT. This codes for CSAGFDGGTGELFF.

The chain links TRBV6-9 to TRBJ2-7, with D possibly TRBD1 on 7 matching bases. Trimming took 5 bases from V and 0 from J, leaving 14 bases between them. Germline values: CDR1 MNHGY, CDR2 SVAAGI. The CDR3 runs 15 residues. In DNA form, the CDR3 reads TGTGCCAGCAGTGATGCGGGGACAGCCTCCTACGAGCAGTACTTC. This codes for CASSDAGTASYEQYF.

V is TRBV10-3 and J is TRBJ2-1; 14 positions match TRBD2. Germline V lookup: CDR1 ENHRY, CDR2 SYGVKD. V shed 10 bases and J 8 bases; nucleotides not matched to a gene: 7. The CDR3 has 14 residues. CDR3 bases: TGTGCCACCCAGGGACTAGCGGGAGTCGATGAGCAGTTCTTC. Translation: CATQGLAGVDEQFF.

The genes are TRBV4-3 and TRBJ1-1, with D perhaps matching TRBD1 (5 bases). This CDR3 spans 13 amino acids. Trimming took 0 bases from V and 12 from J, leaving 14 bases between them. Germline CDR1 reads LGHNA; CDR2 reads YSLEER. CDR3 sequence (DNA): TGCGCCAGCAGCCAAGATCGGGGAGGGGTCTCTTTCTTT. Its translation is CASSQDRGGVSFF.

The CDR3 is CASSEQGGIDTQYF. The CDR3 DNA is TGTGCCAGCAGTGAGCAGGGGGGGATAGATACGCAGTATTTT. The rearrangement uses TRBV2 and TRBJ2-3, with D perhaps TRBD1 or TRBD2 (7 bases each). CDR1 and CDR2 from the germline V gene are SNHLY and FYNNEI. Trimming pared 3 bases from V and 5 bases from J, leaving 12 bases between. The CDR3 length is 14 residues.

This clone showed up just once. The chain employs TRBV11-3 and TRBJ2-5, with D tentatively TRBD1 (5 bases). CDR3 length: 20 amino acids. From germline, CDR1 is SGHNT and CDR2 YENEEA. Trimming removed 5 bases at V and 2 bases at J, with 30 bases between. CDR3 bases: TGTGCCAGCAGCGAGGTCATGGGCAGCACACAGTCAGGGATGCAAGAGACCCAGTACTTC. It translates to CASSEVMGSTQSGMQETQYF.

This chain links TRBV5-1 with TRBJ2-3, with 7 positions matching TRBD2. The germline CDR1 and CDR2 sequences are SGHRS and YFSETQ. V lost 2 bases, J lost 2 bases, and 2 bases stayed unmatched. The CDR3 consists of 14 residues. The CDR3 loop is CASSFLAVTDTQYF. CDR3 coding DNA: TGCGCCAGCAGCTTCCTAGCGGTCACAGATACGCAGTATTTT.

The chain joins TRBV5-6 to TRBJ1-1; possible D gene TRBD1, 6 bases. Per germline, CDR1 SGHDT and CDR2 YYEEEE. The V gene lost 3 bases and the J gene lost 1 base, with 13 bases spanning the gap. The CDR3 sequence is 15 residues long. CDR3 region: CASSWGGPSNTEAFF. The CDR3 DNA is TGTGCCAGCAGCTGGGGGGGGCCGTCGAACACTGAAGCTTTCTTT. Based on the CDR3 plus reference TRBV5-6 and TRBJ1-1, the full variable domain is DAGVTQSPTHLIKTRGQQVTLRCSPKSGHDTVSWYQQALGQGPQFIFQYYEEEERQRGNFPDRFSGHQFPNYSSELNVNALLLGDSALYLCASSWGGPSNTEAFFGQGTRLTVV.

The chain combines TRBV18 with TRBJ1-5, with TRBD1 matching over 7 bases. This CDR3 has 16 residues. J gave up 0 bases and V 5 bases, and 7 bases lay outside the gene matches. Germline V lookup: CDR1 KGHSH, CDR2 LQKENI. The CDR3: CASSTQTGNSNQPQHF. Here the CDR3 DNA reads TGTGCCAGCTCAACCCAGACAGGGAATAGCAATCAGCCCCAGCATTTT.

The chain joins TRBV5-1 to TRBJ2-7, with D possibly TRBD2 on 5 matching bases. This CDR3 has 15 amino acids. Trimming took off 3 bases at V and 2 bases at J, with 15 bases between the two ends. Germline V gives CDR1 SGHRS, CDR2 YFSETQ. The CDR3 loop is CASSSALDGTYEQYF. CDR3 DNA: TGCGCCAGCAGCTCGGCCCTAGACGGGACCTACGAGCAGTACTTC.

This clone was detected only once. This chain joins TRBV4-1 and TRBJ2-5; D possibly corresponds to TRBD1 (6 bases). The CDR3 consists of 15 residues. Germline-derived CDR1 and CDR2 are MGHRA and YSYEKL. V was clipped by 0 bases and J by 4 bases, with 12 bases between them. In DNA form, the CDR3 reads TGCGCCAGCAGCCAAGAAACAGGGTTGGTAGAGACCCAGTACTTC. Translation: CASSQETGLVETQYF.